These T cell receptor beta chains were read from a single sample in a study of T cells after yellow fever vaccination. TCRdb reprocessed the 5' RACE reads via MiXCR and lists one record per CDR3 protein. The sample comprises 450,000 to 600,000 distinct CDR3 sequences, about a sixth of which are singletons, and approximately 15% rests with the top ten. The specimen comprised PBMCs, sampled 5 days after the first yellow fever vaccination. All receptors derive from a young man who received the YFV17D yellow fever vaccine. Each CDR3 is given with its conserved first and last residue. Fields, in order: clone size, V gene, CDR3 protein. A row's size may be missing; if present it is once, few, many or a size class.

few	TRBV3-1	CASEGSAVGNEQFF
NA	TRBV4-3	CASSQEARSSYGYTF
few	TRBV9	CASSSAGGASGNEQFF
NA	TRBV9	CASSVGQPGLGEQFF
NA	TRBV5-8	CASRQGVGETQYF
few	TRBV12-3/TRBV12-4	CASSSTRSSGANVLTF
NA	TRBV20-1	CSARPGQYNSPLHF
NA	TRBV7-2	CASSLVGGGLIIDTQYF
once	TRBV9	CASSHGLAGQETQYF
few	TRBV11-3	CASSLGLYGDTQYF
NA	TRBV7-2	CASSRRQGQETQYF
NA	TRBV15	CATAEGFSNEQFF
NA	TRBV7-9	CASSPRTSVFTDTQYF
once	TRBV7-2	CASSLVGIQETQYF
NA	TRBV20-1	CSARQPRAHGEKLFF
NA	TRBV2	CASNWVEVTGGPTGELFF
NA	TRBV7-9	CASSPGGYTF
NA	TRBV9	CASSVLGDNTGELFF
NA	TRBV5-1	CASSIRDRAEAFF
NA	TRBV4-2	CASSHPENYNSPLHF
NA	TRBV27	CASSFSGTGTDTQYF
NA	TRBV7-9	CASKPGGDEQFF
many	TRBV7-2	CAGGDRVKETQYF